The 8 T cell receptor beta chains presented below share a single source sample, sequenced in a study of T cells after yellow fever vaccination. MiXCR, run by TCRdb on the 5' RACE reads, gives a single entry per CDR3 protein. This sample has 200,000 to 300,000 distinct CDR3 sequences, with over 10% found just once. The starting material was CD4+ T cells sorted from PBMCs, obtained 45 days after the yellow fever booster vaccination. The receptors shown here come from a young man who received the YFV17D yellow fever vaccine.

This chain links TRBV20-1 with TRBJ2-1, with TRBD2 identical over 10 bases. V shed 2 bases and J 5 bases; nucleotides not matched to a gene: 9. CDR3 length equals 16 residues. Germline-derived CDR1 and CDR2 are DFQATT and SNEGSKA (reference sequence). DNA of the CDR3: TGCAGTGCTAGATCCCCCAGCGGGAGGGGCAACAATGAGCAGTTCTTC. Protein product: CSARSPSGRGNNEQFF.

This clonotype appeared a few times. The J gene is TRBJ2-7, the V gene TRBV6-2 or TRBV6-3, with D possibly being TRBD1 (6 bases). This CDR3 is built from 13 residues. V was pared by 0 bases and J by 7 bases, with 10 bases between. Germline CDR1 reads MNHEY; CDR2 reads SVGEGT. The CDR3 loop reads CASSYSGQFEQYF. Written as DNA, the CDR3 is TGTGCCAGCAGTTACTCCGGACAGTTTGAGCAGTACTTC.

This clonotype was detected once. The junction departs from the called germline gene at one end, perhaps through a read error. V and J are TRBV5-1 and TRBJ2-7; 7 nucleotides match TRBD1. The CDR3 has 15 amino acids. Germline CDR1 and CDR2: SGHRS and YFSETQ. CDR3 coding DNA: TGCGCCAGCATCTTGAGGGGGACAGACTCCTACGAGCAGTACTTC. Translation: CASILRGTDSYEQYF.

In its sample, this clonotype was seen a few times. The chain couples TRBV5-8 to TRBJ2-3, with 11 bases lining up with TRBD2. The length of the CDR3 is 16 residues. With V trimmed by 4 bases and J by 0 bases, 4 bases remained unmatched. The V gene's germline CDR1 is SGHTS and CDR2 YDEGEE. CDR3 DNA: TGTGCCAGCAGCCTGGGACTAGCGGACAGCACAGATACGCAGTATTTT. This gives the protein CASSLGLADSTDTQYF.

This clonotype has just a few counts. The J gene is TRBJ2-7, the V gene TRBV29-1; D may match TRBD1 or TRBD2 (5 bases each). Germline lookup yields CDR1 SQVTM and CDR2 ANQGSEA. The CDR3 runs 13 residues. The ends were cut back, 6 bases at V and 9 bases at J, with 21 bases in the middle. The CDR3 DNA sequence: TGCAGCGTCGCCTCCCTAGGGACCGAGGGGCAGTACTTC. Its protein product is CSVASLGTEGQYF.

This clonotype was seen at least ten times. The chain joins TRBV7-2 to TRBJ1-5; D remains ambiguous. The CDR3 sequence is 13 residues long. Germline lookup yields CDR1 SGHTA and CDR2 FQGNSA. The ends were cut back, 2 bases at V and 4 bases at J, with 6 bases in the middle. CDR3 residues: CASSLTGNQPQHF. The CDR3 nucleotides read TGTGCCAGCAGCTTAACCGGGAATCAGCCCCAGCATTTT.

In this sample, this clonotype turned up a few times. V usage is TRBV5-1 and J usage is TRBJ2-1; weak D call: TRBD2 (6 bases). This CDR3 comprises 13 residues. Germline V gives CDR1 SGHRS, CDR2 YFSETQ. The V gene lost 7 bases and the J gene lost 8 bases, with 16 bases spanning the gap. CDR3: CASRGTKDDEQFF. In DNA form, the CDR3 reads TGCGCCAGCCGGGGGACCAAAGACGATGAGCAGTTCTTC.

This chain uses TRBV18 with TRBJ1-3; unclear D gene. CDR3 length: 14 residues. Germline values: CDR1 KGHSH, CDR2 LQKENI. Between the trimmed V and J ends, which lost 3 bases and 0 bases, there was a span of 6 bases. CDR3 sequence reads: CASSPAVSGNTIYF. The CDR3 nucleotides are TGTGCCAGCTCACCGGCCGTCTCTGGAAACACCATATATTTT.